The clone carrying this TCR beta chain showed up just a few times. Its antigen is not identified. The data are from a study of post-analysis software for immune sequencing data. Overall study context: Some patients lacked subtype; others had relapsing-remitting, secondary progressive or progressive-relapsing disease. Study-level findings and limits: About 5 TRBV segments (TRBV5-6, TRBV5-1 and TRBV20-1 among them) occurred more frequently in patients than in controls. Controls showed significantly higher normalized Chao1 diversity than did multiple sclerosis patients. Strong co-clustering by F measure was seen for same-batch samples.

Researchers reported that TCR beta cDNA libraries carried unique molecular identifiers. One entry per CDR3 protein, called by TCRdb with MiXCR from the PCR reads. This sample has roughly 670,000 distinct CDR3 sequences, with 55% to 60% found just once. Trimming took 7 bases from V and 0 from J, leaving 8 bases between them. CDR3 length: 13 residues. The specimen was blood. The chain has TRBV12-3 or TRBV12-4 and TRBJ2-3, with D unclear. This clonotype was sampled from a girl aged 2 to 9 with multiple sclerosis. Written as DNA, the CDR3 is TGTGCCAGCACCCTTTTTAGCACAGATACGCAGTATTTT. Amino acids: CASTLFSTDTQYF.